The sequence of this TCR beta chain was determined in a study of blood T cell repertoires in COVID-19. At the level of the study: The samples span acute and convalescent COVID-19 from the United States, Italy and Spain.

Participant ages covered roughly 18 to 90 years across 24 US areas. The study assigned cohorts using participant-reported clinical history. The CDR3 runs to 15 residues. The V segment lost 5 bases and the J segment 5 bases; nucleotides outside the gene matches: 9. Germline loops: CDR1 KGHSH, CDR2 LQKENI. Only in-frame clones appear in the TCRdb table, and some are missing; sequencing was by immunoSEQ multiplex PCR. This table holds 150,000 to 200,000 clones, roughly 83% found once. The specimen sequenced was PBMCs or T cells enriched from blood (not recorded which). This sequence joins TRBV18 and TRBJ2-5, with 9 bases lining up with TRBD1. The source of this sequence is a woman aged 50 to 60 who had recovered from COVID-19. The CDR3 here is CASSTLTGGLETQYF. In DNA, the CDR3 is TGTGCCAGCTCAACATTGACAGGGGGGTTGGAGACCCAGTACTTC.